This T cell receptor beta chain was sequenced in a study of molecular identifiers for immune sequencing clone quantification. General study results and limits: In naive cells, under 1% of molecules belonged to clones above 20 RNA copies, against over 97% in effector cells. Barcodes shared by identical TCR molecules could lead to underestimated sizes of highly expanded clones. Spiked Jurkat TCR RNA equivalent to one cell reportedly surfaced among some 1 million naive cells.

Preparation of the bulk TCR libraries relied on previously described methods and listed TCR primers. TCRdb analysed the PCR reads with MiXCR anew, one entry per CDR3 protein. The repertoire holds about 320,000 distinct CDR3 sequences, with over 20% as singletons. About this clonotype itself: Its antigen remains unidentified. Mismatch with germline at one junction end may stem from a read error.

This receptor was identified in a human donor in good health. Some libraries in this study had Jurkat cell RNA spiked in. The specimen was naive CD8+ T cells from blood, with Jurkat cell RNA spiked in. The subset here: FACS-sorted CD8+CD4-CCR7+CD45RA+ naive T cells.

Written as DNA, the CDR3 is TGCGCCAGCAGCTATGGTCAGGGAATGAACACTAAAGCTTTCTTT. This translates into CASSYGQGMNTKAFF. The J gene is TRBJ1-1, the V gene TRBV5-1, with D perhaps matching TRBD1 (5 bases). CDR3 length: 15 amino acids. Germline lookup yields CDR1 SGHRS and CDR2 YFSETQ.